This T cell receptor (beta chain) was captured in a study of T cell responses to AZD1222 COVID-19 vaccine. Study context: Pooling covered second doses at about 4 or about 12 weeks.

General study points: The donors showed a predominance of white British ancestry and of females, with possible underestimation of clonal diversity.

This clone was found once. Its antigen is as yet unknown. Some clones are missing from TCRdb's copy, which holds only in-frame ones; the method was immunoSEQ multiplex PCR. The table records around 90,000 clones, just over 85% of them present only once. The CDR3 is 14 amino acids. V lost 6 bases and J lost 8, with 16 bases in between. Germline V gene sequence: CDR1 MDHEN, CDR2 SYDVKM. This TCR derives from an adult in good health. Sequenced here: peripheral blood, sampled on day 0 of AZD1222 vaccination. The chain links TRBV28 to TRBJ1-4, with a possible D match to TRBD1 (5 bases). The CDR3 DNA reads TGTGCCAGCAGCCTCCCGACAGAGCCCGAAAAACTGTTTTTT. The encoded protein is CASSLPTEPEKLFF.